Listed below are T cell receptor beta chains from one sample, sequenced in a study of blood T cell repertoires in COVID-19. Clones were sequenced by immunoSEQ multiplex PCR, and TCRdb holds only the in-frame ones, with some missing. Found here are 100,000 to 120,000 clones, over 75% of them singletons; the top ten hold about 3.8%. Sequencing was performed on peripheral blood. The source of these receptors is a man in his forties or fifties with acute or convalescent COVID-19. CDR3s include the opening cysteine and the closing phenylalanine or tryptophan. The D gene is left open where the match is weak.

d_call	v_call	j_call	cdr3_aa
TRBD2	TRBV19	TRBJ2-4	CASSTTSRLAGGRAQYF
.	TRBV28	TRBJ2-1	CASRPSAYDEQFF
TRBD1	TRBV6-6	TRBJ1-2	CASSLGGTASYGYTF
TRBD1	TRBV6-5	TRBJ2-7	CASSSRTGGYEQYF
.	TRBV21-1	TRBJ2-7	CASIRPPRERTSRLSYEQYF
TRBD1	TRBV11-3	TRBJ2-7	CASSLGTGFSYEQYF
.	TRBV11-2	TRBJ1-3	CASSLGQGNTIYF
TRBD1	TRBV4-2	TRBJ2-2	CASSQGQGTNTGELFF
TRBD1	TRBV5-4	TRBJ2-7	CASSRQGRTYEQYF
.	TRBV28	TRBJ2-3	CASSIRRASTDTQYF
TRBD1	TRBV6-6	TRBJ2-3	CASRDREWDTQYF
TRBD2	TRBV7-9	TRBJ2-1	CASRPGGRREGNNEQFF
.	TRBV30	TRBJ1-5	CAWSLGGIQPQHF
.	TRBV6-6	TRBJ1-5	CASSYLNQPQHF
TRBD1	TRBV13	TRBJ1-4	CASSTNFGTGRTNEKLFF
TRBD2	TRBV5-4	TRBJ2-2	CASIETTGTSGTGELFF
.	TRBV2	TRBJ2-7	CASRRDSATYEQYF
.	TRBV7-6	TRBJ1-5	CASSSASGLNQPQHF
.	TRBV19	TRBJ2-5	CASSMRFRVQTSETQYF
TRBD1	TRBV5-1	TRBJ1-2	CASSLGGTDYGYTF
.	TRBV7-2	TRBJ1-2	CASSPEGFTYGYTF
.	TRBV29-1	TRBJ2-4	CSVWPGDKNIQYF
.	TRBV20-1	TRBJ1-2	CSARQDYGYTF
.	TRBV9	TRBJ2-7	CASSDGISYEQYF
TRBD2	TRBV5-1	TRBJ2-3	CASSTSSGAILSTDTQYF
TRBD2	TRBV12-5	TRBJ2-3	CASGWSGRAPDTQYF
TRBD1	TRBV5-1	TRBJ1-6	CASSLTGGPRNSPLHF
.	TRBV30	TRBJ1-6	CAWGPSYGAYNSPLHF
TRBD2	TRBV30	TRBJ2-5	CAWSRNGGAEQETQYF
TRBD1	TRBV19	TRBJ2-5	CASSIAPGTGGRETQYF
.	TRBV11-2	TRBJ2-5	CASSSRSAVLETQYF